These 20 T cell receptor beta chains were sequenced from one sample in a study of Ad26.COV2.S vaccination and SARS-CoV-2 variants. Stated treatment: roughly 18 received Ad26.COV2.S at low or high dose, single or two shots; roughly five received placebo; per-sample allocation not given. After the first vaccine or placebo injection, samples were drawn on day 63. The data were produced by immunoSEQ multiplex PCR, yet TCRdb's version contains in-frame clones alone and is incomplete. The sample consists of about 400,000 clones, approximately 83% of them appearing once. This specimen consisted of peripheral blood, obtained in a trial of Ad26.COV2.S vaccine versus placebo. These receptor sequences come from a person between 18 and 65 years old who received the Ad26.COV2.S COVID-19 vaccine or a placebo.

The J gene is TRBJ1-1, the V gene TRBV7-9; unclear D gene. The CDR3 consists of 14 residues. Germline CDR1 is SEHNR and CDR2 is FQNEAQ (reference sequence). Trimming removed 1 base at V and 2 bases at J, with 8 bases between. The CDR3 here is CASSLEKANTEAFF. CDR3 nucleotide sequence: TGTGCCAGCAGCTTAGAGAAGGCAAACACTGAAGCTTTCTTT.

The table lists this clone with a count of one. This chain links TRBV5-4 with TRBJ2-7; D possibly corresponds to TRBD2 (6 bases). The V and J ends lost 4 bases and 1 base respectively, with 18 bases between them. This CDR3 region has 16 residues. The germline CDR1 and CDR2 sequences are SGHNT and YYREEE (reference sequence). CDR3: CASSPVVGGISYEQYF. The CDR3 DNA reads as TGTGCCAGCAGCCCTGTCGTCGGGGGTATTTCCTACGAGCAGTACTTC.

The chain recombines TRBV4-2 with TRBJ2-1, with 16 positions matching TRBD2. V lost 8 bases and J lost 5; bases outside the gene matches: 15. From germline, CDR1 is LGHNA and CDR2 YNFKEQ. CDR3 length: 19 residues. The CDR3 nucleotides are TGTGCCAGCGGACTCGGACTCGGGACTAGCGGGAGGGTCCACAATGAGCAGTTCTTC. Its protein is CASGLGLGTSGRVHNEQFF.

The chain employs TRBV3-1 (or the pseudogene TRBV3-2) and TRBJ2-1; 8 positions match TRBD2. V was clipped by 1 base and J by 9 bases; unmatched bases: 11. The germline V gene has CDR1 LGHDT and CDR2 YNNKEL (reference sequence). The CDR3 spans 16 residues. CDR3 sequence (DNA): TGTGCCAGCAGCCAAGGGCGGAGCGGGAGAGAGGCTGAGCAGTTCTTC. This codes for CASSQGRSGREAEQFF.

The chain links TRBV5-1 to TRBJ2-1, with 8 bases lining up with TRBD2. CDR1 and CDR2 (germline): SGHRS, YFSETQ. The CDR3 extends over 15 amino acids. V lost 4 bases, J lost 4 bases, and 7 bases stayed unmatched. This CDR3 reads CASSQTSGAYNEQFF. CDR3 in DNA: TGCGCCAGCAGCCAAACTAGCGGAGCTTACAATGAGCAGTTCTTC.

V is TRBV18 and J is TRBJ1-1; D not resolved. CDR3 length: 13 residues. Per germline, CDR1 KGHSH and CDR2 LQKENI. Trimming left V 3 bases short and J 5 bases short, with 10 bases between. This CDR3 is CASSPRLETEAFF. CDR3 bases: TGTGCCAGCTCACCCCGACTAGAGACTGAAGCTTTCTTT.

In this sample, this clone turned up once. CDR3 sequence reads: CASSLRPHGRYEQYF. Written as DNA, the CDR3 is TGTGCCAGCAGTTTGCGACCCCACGGGCGCTACGAGCAGTACTTC. V gene TRBV27 combines with J gene TRBJ2-7, with no clear D. This CDR3 is 15 amino acids long. With 3 bases removed from V and 3 bases from J, the gap between germline ends came to 15 bases. Germline loops: CDR1 MNHEY, CDR2 SMNVEV (reference sequence).

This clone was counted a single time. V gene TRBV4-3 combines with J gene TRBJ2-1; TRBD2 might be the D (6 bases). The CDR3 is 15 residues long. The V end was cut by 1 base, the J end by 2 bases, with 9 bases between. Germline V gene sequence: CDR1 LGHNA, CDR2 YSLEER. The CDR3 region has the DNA TGCGCCAGCAGCCAAGTCTCGGGGGCCTACAATGAGCAGTTCTTC. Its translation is CASSQVSGAYNEQFF.

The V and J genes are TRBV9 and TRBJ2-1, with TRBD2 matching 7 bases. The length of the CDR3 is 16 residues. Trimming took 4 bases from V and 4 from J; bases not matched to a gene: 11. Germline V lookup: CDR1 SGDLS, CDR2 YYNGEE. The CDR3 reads CASSTSVAGDYNEQFF. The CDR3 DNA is TGTGCCAGCAGCACCTCAGTGGCGGGGGATTACAATGAGCAGTTCTTC.

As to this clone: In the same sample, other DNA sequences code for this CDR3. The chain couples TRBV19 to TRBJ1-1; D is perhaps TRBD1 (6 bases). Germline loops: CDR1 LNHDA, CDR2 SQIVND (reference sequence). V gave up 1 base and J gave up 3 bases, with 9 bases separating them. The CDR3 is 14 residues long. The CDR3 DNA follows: TGTGCCAGTAGTATAGGGGGGCTGGACACTGAAGCTTTCTTT. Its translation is CASSIGGLDTEAFF.

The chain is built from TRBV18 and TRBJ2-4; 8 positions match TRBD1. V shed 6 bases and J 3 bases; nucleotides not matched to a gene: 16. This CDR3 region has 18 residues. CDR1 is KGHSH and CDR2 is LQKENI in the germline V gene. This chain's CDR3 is CASSLTGTATGGKNIQYF. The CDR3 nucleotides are TGTGCCAGCTCGCTAACCGGGACAGCCACAGGGGGCAAAAACATTCAGTACTTC.

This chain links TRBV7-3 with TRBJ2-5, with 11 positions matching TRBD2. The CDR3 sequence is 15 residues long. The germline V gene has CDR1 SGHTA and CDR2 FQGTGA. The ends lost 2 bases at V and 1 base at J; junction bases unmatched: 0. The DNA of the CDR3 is TGTGCCAGCAGCTTACTAGCGGGGGGCCAAGAGACCCAGTACTTC. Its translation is CASSLLAGGQETQYF.

CDR3: CAWREGGPYNEQFF. The CDR3 nucleotides read TGTGCCTGGAGGGAGGGGGGACCCTACAATGAGCAGTTCTTC. The chain is built from TRBV30 and TRBJ2-1; TRBD1 or TRBD2 may be the D gene (6 bases each). V shed 3 bases and J shed 2 bases, with 11 bases lying between them. Germline values: CDR1 GTSNPN, CDR2 SVGIG (reference sequence). This CDR3 has 14 amino acids.

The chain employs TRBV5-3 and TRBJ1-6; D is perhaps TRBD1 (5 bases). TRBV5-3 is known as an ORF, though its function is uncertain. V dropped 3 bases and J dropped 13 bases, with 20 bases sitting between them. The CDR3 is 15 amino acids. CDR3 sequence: CARSSPKEGAFPLHF. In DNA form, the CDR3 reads TGTGCCAGAAGCTCCCCTAAAGAAGGGGCCTTCCCCCTCCACTTT.

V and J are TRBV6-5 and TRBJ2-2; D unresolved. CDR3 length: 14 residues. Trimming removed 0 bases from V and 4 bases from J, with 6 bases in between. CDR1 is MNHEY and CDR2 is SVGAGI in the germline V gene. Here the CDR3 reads CASSYSISTGELFF. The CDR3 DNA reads TGTGCCAGCAGTTACTCGATTTCCACCGGGGAGCTGTTTTTT.

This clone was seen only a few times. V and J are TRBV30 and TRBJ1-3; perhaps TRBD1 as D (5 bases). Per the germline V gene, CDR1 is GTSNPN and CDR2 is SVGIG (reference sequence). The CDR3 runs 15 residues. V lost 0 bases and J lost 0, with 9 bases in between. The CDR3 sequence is CAWSVRGNSGNTIYF. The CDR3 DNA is TGTGCCTGGAGTGTACGGGGCAACTCTGGAAACACCATATATTTT.

This chain's CDR3 is CASSLWGWGTGELFF. The CDR3 bases are TGTGCCAGCAGTTTATGGGGGTGGGGCACCGGGGAGCTGTTTTTT. The V and J genes are TRBV27 and TRBJ2-2, with D possibly being TRBD1 or TRBD2 (5 bases each). This CDR3 comprises 15 residues. CDR1 is MNHEY, CDR2 SMNVEV, per germline (reference sequence). Trimming cost V 1 base and J 4 bases, with 10 bases left between them.

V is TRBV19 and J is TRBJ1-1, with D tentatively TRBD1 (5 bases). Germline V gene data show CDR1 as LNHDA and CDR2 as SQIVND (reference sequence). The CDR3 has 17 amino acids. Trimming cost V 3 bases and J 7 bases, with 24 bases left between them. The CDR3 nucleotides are TGTGCCAGTAGTATCTCTCTTGGCAGGGCCTCGGCCGGTGAAGCTTTCTTT. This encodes CASSISLGRASAGEAFF.

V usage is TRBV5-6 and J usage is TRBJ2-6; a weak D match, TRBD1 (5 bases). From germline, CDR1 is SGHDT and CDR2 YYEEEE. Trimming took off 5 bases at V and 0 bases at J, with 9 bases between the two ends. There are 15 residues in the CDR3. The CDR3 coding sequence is TGTGCCAGCAGACAGGTGGGCTCTGGGGCCAACGTCCTGACTTTC. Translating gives CASRQVGSGANVLTF.

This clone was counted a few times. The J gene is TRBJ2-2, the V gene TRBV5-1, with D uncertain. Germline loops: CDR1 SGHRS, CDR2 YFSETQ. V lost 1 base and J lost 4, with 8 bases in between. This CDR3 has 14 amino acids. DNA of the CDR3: TGCGCCAGCAGCTTGTACAGCAGCACCGGGGAGCTGTTTTTT. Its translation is CASSLYSSTGELFF.